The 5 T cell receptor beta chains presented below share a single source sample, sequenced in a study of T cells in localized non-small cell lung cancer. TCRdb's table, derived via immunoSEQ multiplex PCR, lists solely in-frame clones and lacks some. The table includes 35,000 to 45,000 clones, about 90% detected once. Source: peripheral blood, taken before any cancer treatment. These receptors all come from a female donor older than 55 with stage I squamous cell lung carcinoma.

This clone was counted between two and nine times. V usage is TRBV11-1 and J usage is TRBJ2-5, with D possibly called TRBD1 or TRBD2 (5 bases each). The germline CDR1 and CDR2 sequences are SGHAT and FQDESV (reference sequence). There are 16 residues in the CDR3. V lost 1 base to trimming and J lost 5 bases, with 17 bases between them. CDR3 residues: CASSLGVGGTSETQYF. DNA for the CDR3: TGTGCCAGCAGCTTAGGGGTTGGTGGGACGTCGGAGACCCAGTACTTC.

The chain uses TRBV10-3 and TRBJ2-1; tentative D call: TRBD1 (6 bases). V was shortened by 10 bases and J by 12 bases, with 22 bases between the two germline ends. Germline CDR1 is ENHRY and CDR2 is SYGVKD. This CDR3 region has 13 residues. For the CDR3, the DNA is TGTGCCACAGGGGCTGACGGACAGAGAGGGCAGTTCTTC. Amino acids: CATGADGQRGQFF.

CDR3 in DNA: TGTGCCAGCAGCTTGGCCGGTGTCCTAAACATTCAGTACTTC. It is translated as CASSLAGVLNIQYF. The J gene is TRBJ2-4, the V gene TRBV5-4; no clear D. From germline, CDR1 is SGHNT and CDR2 YYREEE (reference sequence). This CDR3 has 14 residues. V was shortened by 0 bases and J by 6 bases, with 10 bases between the two germline ends.

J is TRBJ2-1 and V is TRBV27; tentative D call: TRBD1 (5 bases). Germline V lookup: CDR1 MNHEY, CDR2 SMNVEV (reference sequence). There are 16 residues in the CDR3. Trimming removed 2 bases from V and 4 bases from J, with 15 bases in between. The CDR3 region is CASSLIGVLGYNEQFF. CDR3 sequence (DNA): TGTGCCAGCAGTTTAATAGGGGTCCTAGGTTACAATGAGCAGTTCTTC.

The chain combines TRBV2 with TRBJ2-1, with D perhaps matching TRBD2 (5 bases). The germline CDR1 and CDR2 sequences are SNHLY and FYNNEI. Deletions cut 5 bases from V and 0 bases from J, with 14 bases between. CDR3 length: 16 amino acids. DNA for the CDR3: TGTGCCAGCAGTATAGAGGGTTCCTTCTCCTACAATGAGCAGTTCTTC. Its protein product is CASSIEGSFSYNEQFF.